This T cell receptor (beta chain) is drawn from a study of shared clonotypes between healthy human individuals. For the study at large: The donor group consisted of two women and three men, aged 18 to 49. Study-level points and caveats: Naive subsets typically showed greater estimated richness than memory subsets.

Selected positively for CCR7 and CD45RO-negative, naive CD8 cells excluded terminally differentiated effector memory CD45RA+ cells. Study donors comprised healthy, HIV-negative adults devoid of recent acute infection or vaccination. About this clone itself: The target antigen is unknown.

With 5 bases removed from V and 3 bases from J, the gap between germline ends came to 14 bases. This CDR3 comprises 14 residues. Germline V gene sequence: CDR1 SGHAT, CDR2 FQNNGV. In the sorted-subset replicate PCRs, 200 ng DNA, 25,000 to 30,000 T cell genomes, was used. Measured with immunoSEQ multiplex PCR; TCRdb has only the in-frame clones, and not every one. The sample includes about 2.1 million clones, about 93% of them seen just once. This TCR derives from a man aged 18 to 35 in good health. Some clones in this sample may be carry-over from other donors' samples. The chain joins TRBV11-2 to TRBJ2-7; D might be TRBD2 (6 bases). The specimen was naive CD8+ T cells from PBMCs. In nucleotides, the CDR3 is TGTGCCAGCAGCCGTACCCGGGGGAGCTACGAGCAGTACTTC. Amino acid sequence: CASSRTRGSYEQYF.